The rows below give T cell receptor beta chains drawn from one sample of a study of T-cell memory formation after mild COVID-19. TCRdb re-derived calls from the 5' RACE reads in MiXCR, one entry per CDR3 protein. The table lists tens of thousands of distinct CDR3 sequences, approximately 13% of them singletons. The sample taken for sequencing was PBMCs or a T cell subset sorted from them (not recorded which). The receptors here all came from an adult woman who had mild COVID-19 (a few samples of this study predate the infection). Cell type and time point are not known. CDR3s leave out the opening cysteine and the closing phenylalanine or tryptophan.

V gene	J gene	CDR3 protein
TRBV12-3/TRBV12-4	TRBJ1-5	ASSPSLGNQPQH
TRBV2	TRBJ1-6	ASSEAEPERSPLH
TRBV12-3/TRBV12-4	TRBJ1-2	ASLRRMDYGYT
TRBV27	TRBJ2-1	ASRLYNEQF
TRBV24-1	TRBJ2-5	ATSDESGSAQETQY
TRBV7-2	TRBJ2-7	ASSPIGGKEQY
TRBV7-9	TRBJ2-1	ASSPRQTPGNEQF
TRBV5-4	TRBJ2-1	ASSLQGAPHNEQF
TRBV4-2	TRBJ2-7	ASSQGATGGVYEQY
TRBV7-9	TRBJ1-1	ASSLALGEAF
TRBV18	TRBJ1-5	ASSPGDRGNQPQH
TRBV27	TRBJ2-6	ASSLEAGAFPGANVLT
TRBV12-3/TRBV12-4	TRBJ2-3	ASSPTRGLAGGTDTQY
TRBV12-3/TRBV12-4	TRBJ2-1	ASSLLGLTDNEQF
TRBV6-6	TRBJ1-1	ASSYFSPVLGTEAF
TRBV19	TRBJ1-1	ASNLREWAF
TRBV30	TRBJ2-5	AWSSPQGTQETQY
TRBV20-1	TRBJ2-3	SASALAGGPTDTQY
TRBV7-7	TRBJ1-5	ESGPPEMGNQPQH
TRBV4-1	TRBJ2-7	ASSRTSDDYEQY
TRBV30	TRBJ1-1	AWSYEITEAF
TRBV29-1	TRBJ2-5	SVDGTGDKSGETQY
TRBV4-3	TRBJ2-2	ASSQGLGGLRTGELF
TRBV10-3	TRBJ2-7	AISETSGYEQY
TRBV7-2	TRBJ2-7	ASSLLGGTYEQY
TRBV3-1	TRBJ2-2	ASSQPFDAGDVATGELF
TRBV5-5	TRBJ2-7	ASSLVIRDYEQY
TRBV12-5	TRBJ2-1	ASGLVRERLSYNEQF
TRBV20-1	TRBJ2-7	SARALAGGQYEQY
TRBV4-3	TRBJ2-7	ASSQDQDRAFYEQY
TRBV7-6	TRBJ2-7	ASSPKGGEQY
TRBV2	TRBJ2-7	ASSEAGSSYEQY
TRBV20-1	TRBJ2-7	SARGGGYEQY
TRBV5-6	TRBJ2-5	ASSLGGFQETQY
TRBV24-1	TRBJ2-7	ATSDFEGQGVGEQY
TRBV29-1	TRBJ2-1	SVVLGNEQF
TRBV12-3/TRBV12-4	TRBJ1-2	ATTGRHGYT
TRBV11-1	TRBJ2-1	ASSLGFSGKVSYNEQF
TRBV24-1	TRBJ2-7	ATSDGDRPPYEQY
TRBV20-1	TRBJ1-2	SARGGGGSDYGYT
TRBV21-1	TRBJ2-1	ASTPAASCNEQF
TRBV4-1	TRBJ1-2	ASSQQGDGYT
TRBV29-1	TRBJ2-2	SVRGQTGELF
TRBV20-1	TRBJ2-3	SARAPTIDLAFSSDTQY
TRBV5-4	TRBJ2-2	ASSFLLAGASGELF